What follows are 24 T cell receptor beta chains derived from one specimen sequenced in a study of Ad26.COV2.S vaccination and SARS-CoV-2 variants. Here immunoSEQ multiplex PCR was the method, and the copy in TCRdb shows in-frame clones only, minus some. The table shows about 460,000 clones, with 80% to 90% occurring only once. Treatment meaning: some 20 received Ad26.COV2.S at low or high dose, single or two shots; roughly five received placebo; per-sample allocation not given. The samples were gathered on day 63 after the first injection of vaccine or placebo. Sequenced here: peripheral blood, sampled in a trial of Ad26.COV2.S vaccine versus placebo. The receptors come from a person between 18 and 65 years old who received the Ad26.COV2.S COVID-19 vaccine or a placebo.

The chain is built from TRBV28 and TRBJ2-1, with D possibly matching TRBD2 (6 bases). Germline CDR1 and CDR2: MDHEN and SYDVKM. The CDR3 runs to 11 residues. V was shortened by 10 bases and J by 4 bases, with 8 bases between the two germline ends. The CDR3 loop is CATGSYNEQFF. CDR3 nucleotides: TGTGCCACCGGGAGTTACAATGAGCAGTTCTTC.

The chain carries TRBV2 and TRBJ2-2; 8 bases are shared with TRBD1. The CDR3 loop spans 12 amino acids. Germline CDR1 and CDR2: SNHLY and FYNNEI. Losses at the gene ends were 6 bases for V and 13 bases for J; bases not matched to a gene: 7. CDR3 sequence: CASSARGPGLFF. In nucleotides, the CDR3 is TGTGCCAGCAGCGCCAGGGGGCCGGGGCTGTTTTTT.

The rearrangement uses TRBV7-2 and TRBJ1-4; D is unclear. The V end lost 6 bases, the J end lost 2 bases, and 10 bases lay between the germline ends. The germline CDR1 and CDR2 sequences are SGHTA and FQGNSA. The CDR3 has 14 amino acids. The CDR3 DNA is TGTGCCAGCAGACTCCGGGCGACTAATGAAAAACTGTTTTTT. It specifies CASRLRATNEKLFF.

The chain carries TRBV24-1 and TRBJ1-6; 7 nucleotides line up with TRBD1. The CDR3 has 17 amino acids. The V gene's germline CDR1 is KGHDR and CDR2 SFDVKD. V shed 0 bases and J 4 bases; nucleotides not matched to a gene: 5. The CDR3 region is CATSDLGGQPYNSPLHF. In DNA form, the CDR3 reads TGTGCCACCAGTGATTTGGGGGGACAGCCTTATAATTCACCCCTCCACTTT.

The chain recombines TRBV2 with TRBJ1-5; possible D gene TRBD1, 5 bases. This CDR3 spans 15 amino acids. Germline assignment: CDR1 SNHLY and CDR2 FYNNEI. The ends were cut back, 6 bases at V and 2 bases at J, with 14 bases in the middle. CDR3 DNA sequence: TGTGCCAGCAGATCGACAGACCTGGGCAATCAGCCCCAGCATTTT. It is translated as CASRSTDLGNQPQHF.

The V gene is TRBV7-6, the J gene TRBJ2-7, with 8 bases fitting TRBD1. Trimming removed 5 bases from V and 1 base from J; junction bases left unmatched: 10. This CDR3 region has 16 residues. Germline CDR1 SGHVS, CDR2 FNYEAQ. CDR3 coding DNA: TGTGCCAGCAGCCCCCACCGGGACAGGCGGTCCTACGAGCAGTACTTC. Its translation is CASSPHRDRRSYEQYF.

This chain connects TRBV7-2 to TRBJ1-6; D is possibly TRBD1 (5 bases). The germline gives CDR1 SGHTA, CDR2 FQGNSA. V lost 2 bases, J lost 10 bases, and 9 bases lay in between. The CDR3 loop spans 13 amino acids. CDR3 DNA: TGTGCCAGCAGCTTACCAGGGTCCTCACCCCTCCACTTT. Translation: CASSLPGSSPLHF.

This chain links TRBV7-2 with TRBJ1-1; 8 bases map to TRBD1. V lost 5 bases, J lost 1 base, and 6 bases stayed unmatched. The CDR3 contains 15 residues. Germline lookup yields CDR1 SGHTA and CDR2 FQGNSA. The CDR3 DNA follows: TGTGCCAGCAGCGCCAGACAGGGGACGAACACTGAAGCTTTCTTT. It translates to CASSARQGTNTEAFF.

This sequence joins TRBV24-1 and TRBJ2-3; D is undetermined. The CDR3 length is 12 residues. V was cut by 3 bases and J by 5 bases, with 5 bases left in between. The germline gives CDR1 KGHDR, CDR2 SFDVKD. The CDR3 reads CATSDPQDTQYF. In DNA form, the CDR3 reads TGTGCCACCAGTGATCCACAAGATACGCAGTATTTT.

As to this clone: This specimen includes other DNA sequences encoding the same CDR3. This sequence joins TRBV6-6 and TRBJ2-7; TRBD2 is a possible D gene (7 bases). Trimming stripped 0 bases from V and 3 bases from J, with 9 bases between. CDR3 length: 14 amino acids. CDR1 and CDR2 from the germline V gene are MNHNY and SVGAGI (reference sequence). CDR3 sequence reads: CASSYSGGGYEQYF. The CDR3, as DNA: TGTGCCAGCAGTTACTCGGGAGGGGGCTACGAGCAGTACTTC.

The chain links TRBV7-2 to TRBJ1-1; D unclear. CDR1 is SGHTA, CDR2 FQGNSA, per germline. The CDR3 runs 15 residues. V was shortened by 6 bases and J by 7 bases, with 21 bases between the two germline ends. The DNA for the CDR3 is TGTGCCAGCAGGACCGAGAGTAACAGACTACTTGAAGCTTTCTTT. Translated: CASRTESNRLLEAFF. Full variable domain (outside the CDR3, taken from reference TRBV7-2 and TRBJ1-1): GAGVSQSPSNKVTEKGKDVELRCDPISGHTALYWYRQSLGQGLEFLIYFQGNSAPDKSGLPSDRFSAERTGGSVSTLTIQRTQQEDSAVYLCASRTESNRLLEAFFGQGTRLTVV.

CDR3 DNA sequence: TGTGCCAGCAGCTGGCATGTAAATGAGTACGAGCAGTACTTC. This codes for CASSWHVNEYEQYF. The chain uses TRBV7-9 and TRBJ2-7; D unclear. The CDR3 has 14 amino acids. Trimming removed 4 bases from V and 4 bases from J, with 14 bases in between. From germline, CDR1 is SEHNR and CDR2 FQNEAQ (reference sequence).

This sequence joins TRBV6-6 and TRBJ1-3; 7 positions agree with TRBD1. V lost 6 bases to trimming and J lost 7 bases; unmatched junction nucleotides: 3. This CDR3 region has 12 residues. Germline V gene sequence: CDR1 MNHNY, CDR2 SVGAGI (reference sequence). The CDR3 DNA follows: TGTGCCAGCAGGCCACAGGGGAACACCATATATTTT. This encodes CASRPQGNTIYF.

A few counts support this clone. V is TRBV27 and J is TRBJ2-1; the D call may be TRBD1 or TRBD2 (5 bases each). Germline V lookup: CDR1 MNHEY, CDR2 SMNVEV (reference sequence). Trimming pared 4 bases from V and 8 bases from J, leaving 15 bases between. This CDR3 is 14 amino acids long. CDR3 sequence reads: CASSSRTQGHEQFF. CDR3 in DNA: TGTGCCAGCAGTTCTCGGACTCAGGGACATGAGCAGTTCTTC.

This clone has a single count. This chain joins TRBV10-3 and TRBJ2-7; 14 bases map to TRBD2. The V segment lost 6 bases and the J segment 0 bases; nucleotides outside the gene matches: 4. From germline, CDR1 is ENHRY and CDR2 SYGVKD. CDR3 length equals 16 residues. This chain's CDR3 is CAISGTSGSTSYEQYF. DNA of the CDR3: TGTGCCATCAGCGGGACTAGCGGGAGTACCTCCTACGAGCAGTACTTC.

The V gene is TRBV12-3 or TRBV12-4, the J gene TRBJ1-1; D is unclear. The V end was cut by 5 bases, the J end by 5 bases, with 6 bases between. The CDR3 runs 11 residues. DNA of the CDR3: TGTGCCAGCAGTCGATGGACTGAAGCTTTCTTT. It is translated as CASSRWTEAFF.

Here the CDR3 DNA reads TGTGCCAGCAGTTTATCAGGGGGTGGTTCGTTTGAGCAGTTCTTC. This translates into CASSLSGGGSFEQFF. This chain uses TRBV28 with TRBJ2-1; TRBD1 agrees at 7 bases. After removal of 1 base from V and 9 bases from J, the junction contained 9 bases not matched to a gene. CDR3 length equals 15 residues. From germline, CDR1 is MDHEN and CDR2 SYDVKM.

This clone was counted a single time. This rearrangement joins TRBV10-1 to TRBJ2-3; 10 bases map to TRBD2. The CDR3 length is 17 residues. V was pared by 0 bases and J by 6 bases, with 9 bases of the junction left unmatched. In germline, CDR1 is WNHNN, CDR2 SYGVQD (reference sequence). As DNA, the CDR3 is TGCGCCAGCAGTGAGTCTCGGGCTAGCGGGAGTCGGGATACGCAGTATTTT. As protein: CASSESRASGSRDTQYF.

V and J are TRBV7-9 and TRBJ1-2; the D is unclear. V was pared by 0 bases and J by 3 bases, with 14 bases between. The CDR3 consists of 16 residues. Germline V gives CDR1 SEHNR, CDR2 FQNEAQ (reference sequence). CDR3: CASSLATVDQDYGYTF. CDR3 nucleotide sequence: TGTGCCAGCAGCTTAGCGACCGTAGATCAGGACTATGGCTACACCTTC.

Concerning this clone: Mismatch with germline at one junction end may stem from a read error. V is TRBV7-7 and J is TRBJ2-5; D remains unclear. CDR1 is SSHAT, CDR2 FNYEAQ, per germline (reference sequence). The CDR3 totals 13 residues. Here the CDR3 reads CASSLEYQETQYF. The CDR3 coding sequence is TGTGCTAGCAGCTTGGAGTACCAAGAGACCCAGTACTTC.

This clone appeared once. The rearrangement links TRBV4-2 to TRBJ2-3; no clear D gene. This CDR3 has 16 residues. Germline-derived CDR1 and CDR2 are LGHNA and YNFKEQ. Trimming took off 4 bases at V and 3 bases at J, with 17 bases between the two ends. Here the CDR3 reads CASSPRWVRTTDTQYF. The CDR3 bases are TGTGCCAGCAGCCCGCGTTGGGTCCGAACAACAGATACGCAGTATTTT.

The V gene is TRBV10-3, the J gene TRBJ1-1; a weak D match, TRBD1 (6 bases). The CDR3 consists of 13 residues. Between the trimmed V and J ends, which lost 5 bases and 1 base, there was a span of 8 bases. The germline gives CDR1 ENHRY, CDR2 SYGVKD. CDR3 nucleotide sequence: TGTGCCATCAGTTCACAGGGGAACACTGAAGCTTTCTTT. Residues: CAISSQGNTEAFF.

A note on this clone: At one boundary the junction diverges from the germline segment, which might be a read error. The V and J genes are TRBV6-5 and TRBJ2-7; D perhaps matches TRBD1 (6 bases). The CDR3 is 14 residues long. Germline V gene data show CDR1 as MNHEY and CDR2 as SVGAGI. CDR3 in DNA: TGTGCCAGCAGTCTTCAGACAGGACCTGCTGGATGGGTCTTC. Its translation is CASSLQTGPAGWVF.

The V call is TRBV14, the J call TRBJ2-6, with a weak D call TRBD2 (6 bases). Germline V gene data show CDR1 as SGHDN and CDR2 as FVKESK. Trimming left V 0 bases short and J 0 bases short, with 18 bases between. The CDR3 sequence is 20 residues long. CDR3 bases: TGTGCCAGCAGCCAAGATGGGGGGATAGGGATGGCCTCTGGGGCCAACGTCCTGACTTTC. Translated, it gives CASSQDGGIGMASGANVLTF.